The following is a TCR beta chain sequence with its context. Its specificity is not known. Repertoires were generated with immunoSEQ multiplex PCR, while TCRdb's copy carries only in-frame clones and drops some. The data hold 30,000 to 40,000 clones, with over 75% observed a single time. This sample was included in a study of lymphopenia after photon versus proton radiotherapy. The CDR3 is 15 amino acids. V was clipped by 3 bases and J by 3 bases; unmatched bases: 4. Germline V CDR1 and CDR2: LGHNA, YSLEER. Study findings and constraints: After the lymphocyte nadir, photon-treated repertoires showed oligoclonal expansion, especially of CD8+ Temra cells. Only patients who died were analyzed for survival; proton advantage is unproven.

Specimen: peripheral blood, collected from a patient treated with proton-based radiotherapy. The sequence was obtained from a woman between 70 and 85 years old with pancreatic cancer. This sequence joins TRBV4-3 and TRBJ2-3; 9 bases match TRBD1. CDR3 nucleotide sequence: TGCGCCAGCAGCCAGGGGGACAGGGAAACAGATACGCAGTATTTT. Protein: CASSQGDRETDTQYF.